The rows below give T cell receptor beta chains drawn from one sample of a study of long-term antiretroviral therapy in people with HIV. TCRdb's copy holds only in-frame clones and misses some; the assay was immunoSEQ multiplex PCR. This table holds 20,000 or so clones, around 80% found once. This specimen consisted of unsorted PBMCs, obtained 1.9 years after starting antiretroviral therapy. These receptors all come from a woman in her fifties or sixties with HIV. The CDR3 runs from the conserved cysteine through the conserved F or W. D genes are given only for firm matches. Clone size is shown for a subset of rows, as once, few, many or a class of expanded clone.

j_call	v_call	clone_size	d_call	cdr3_aa	cdr3_nt
TRBJ1-2	TRBV7-2	few	NA	CASSMTVNYGYTF	TGTGCCAGCAGCATGACAGTTAACTATGGCTACACCTTC
TRBJ2-7	TRBV6-6	once	NA	CASSYSWDFSYEQYF	TGTGCCAGCAGTTACTCATGGGACTTCTCCTACGAGCAGTACTTC
TRBJ1-6	TRBV6-1	few	NA	CASSEPGRSSYNSPLHF	TGTGCCAGCAGTGAACCGGGACGAAGCTCCTATAATTCACCCCTCCACTTT
TRBJ2-1	TRBV7-8	NA	TRBD2	CASSFPEGAGDNEQFF	TGTGCCAGCAGCTTCCCCGAGGGAGCGGGAGACAATGAGCAGTTCTTC
TRBJ2-7	TRBV20-1	NA	NA	CSAPNDREQYF	TGCAGTGCCCCAAACGACAGAGAGCAGTACTTC
TRBJ2-5	TRBV7-2	NA	NA	CASSLGSLAGQETQYF	TGTGCCAGCAGCTTAGGAAGCTTGGCGGGGCAAGAGACCCAGTACTTC
TRBJ2-7	TRBV5-1	NA	NA	CASSFLRGAAYEQYF	TGCGCCAGCAGCTTCCTACGGGGGGCGGCCTACGAGCAGTACTTC
TRBJ2-1	TRBV18	NA	TRBD2	CASSPPSVSGGRNEQFF	TGTGCCAGCTCACCTCCCTCGGTTAGCGGGGGGCGGAATGAGCAGTTCTTC
TRBJ2-1	TRBV7-3	NA	NA	CASSSEGGINEQFF	TGTGCCAGCAGCTCTGAGGGGGGGATCAATGAGCAGTTCTTC
TRBJ1-2	TRBV28	few	TRBD1	CASTLKPGTGGGYTF	TGTGCCAGTACGTTAAAGCCGGGGACAGGGGGAGGCTACACCTTC
TRBJ2-7	TRBV27	few	TRBD1	CASSRSGQGPYEQYF	TGTGCCAGCAGCCGCTCCGGACAGGGACCCTACGAGCAGTACTTC
TRBJ1-2	TRBV5-1	few	TRBD1	CASSPGPGGGLNYGYTF	TGCGCCAGCAGCCCCGGGCCAGGGGGAGGGCTTAACTATGGCTACACCTTC
TRBJ1-2	TRBV7-6	NA	NA	CASSHLDSLYGYTF	TGTGCCAGCAGCCACTTAGATAGTCTCTATGGCTACACCTTC
TRBJ1-4	TRBV18	NA	TRBD1	CASSRQGLDEKLFF	TGTGCCAGCTCACGACAGGGACTTGACGAAAAACTGTTTTTT
TRBJ2-3	TRBV5-6	NA	NA	CASSLGFERTDTQYF	TGTGCCAGCAGCTTGGGGTTCGAAAGGACAGATACGCAGTATTTT
TRBJ1-1	TRBV4-1	once	NA	CVSSQEIISALGDTEAFF	TGCGTCAGCAGCCAAGAGATCATTTCCGCGCTTGGGGACACTGAAGCTTTCTTT
TRBJ2-7	TRBV4-3	NA	NA	CASSQTDASSYEQYF	TGCGCCAGCAGCCAAACCGACGCGAGCTCCTACGAGCAGTACTTC
TRBJ1-6	TRBV4-2	NA	TRBD1	CASKQDRETYNSPLHF	TGTGCCAGCAAGCAGGACAGGGAGACCTATAATTCACCCCTCCACTTT
TRBJ2-1	TRBV27	once	TRBD2	CASRLAGDLYNEQFF	TGTGCCAGCAGACTAGCGGGGGACCTTTACAATGAGCAGTTCTTC
TRBJ1-4	TRBV19	NA	NA	CASSPRLDREKLFF	TGTGCCAGTAGTCCCCGTCTTGACAGGGAAAAACTGTTTTTT
TRBJ2-1	TRBV19	NA	TRBD2	CASSKRGGLDEQFF	TGTGCCAGTAGTAAGCGGGGGGGCCTCGATGAGCAGTTCTTC
TRBJ1-5	TRBV29-1	NA	NA	CSAATSSNQPQHF	TGCAGCGCCGCGACAAGTAGCAATCAGCCCCAGCATTTT
TRBJ1-1	TRBV29-1	few	NA	CSVDRSSGHSEAFF	TGCAGCGTTGACCGGAGCTCCGGACACTCTGAAGCTTTCTTT
TRBJ2-7	TRBV7-8	NA	NA	CASSLTAYEQYF	TGTGCCAGCAGCCTGACAGCTTACGAGCAGTACTTC
TRBJ1-2	TRBV5-4	NA	NA	CASRWGGSYGYTF	TGTGCCAGCAGGTGGGGGGGCAGCTATGGCTACACCTTC
TRBJ2-4	TRBV27	NA	NA	CASSDLGGGNIQYF	TGTGCCAGCAGTGACCTTGGGGGCGGAAACATTCAGTACTTC
TRBJ2-1	TRBV5-1	NA	TRBD2	CASSHGLAGGRREQFF	TGCGCCAGCAGCCACGGACTAGCGGGGGGGCGTAGGGAGCAGTTCTTC
TRBJ1-5	TRBV2	few	NA	CASSPAGGNQPQHF	TGTGCCAGCAGTCCGGCAGGGGGCAATCAGCCCCAGCATTTT
TRBJ1-3	TRBV2	NA	TRBD1	CASNQGQTSGNTIYF	TGTGCCAGCAACCAGGGACAGACCTCTGGAAACACCATATATTTT
TRBJ1-4	TRBV19	NA	NA	CASSLIGGLDEKLFF	TGTGCCAGTAGTCTCATAGGGGGTTTGGATGAAAAACTGTTTTTT
TRBJ1-4	TRBV10-3	NA	NA	CAIRRDLNEKLFF	TGTGCCATCAGACGGGACCTTAATGAAAAACTGTTTTTT
TRBJ1-1	TRBV4-3	NA	NA	CASSQEPGGAEAFF	TGCGCCAGCAGCCAAGAACCGGGGGGTGCTGAAGCTTTCTTT
TRBJ2-7	TRBV7-9	NA	NA	CASSTRDKTTYEQYF	TGTGCCAGCAGCACCCGGGACAAAACTACCTACGAGCAGTACTTC
TRBJ1-1	TRBV19	few	TRBD1	CASRPGTGKGEAFF	TGTGCCAGTAGACCCGGGACAGGGAAAGGTGAAGCTTTCTTT
TRBJ2-1	TRBV7-9	NA	TRBD1	CASTNNRDRNNEQFF	TGTGCCAGCACGAACAACCGGGACAGGAACAATGAGCAGTTCTTC
TRBJ2-3	TRBV5-1	NA	TRBD2	CASSLTSGGATDTQYF	TGCGCCAGCAGCTTGACTAGCGGGGGGGCCACAGATACGCAGTATTTT
TRBJ1-2	TRBV6-5	NA	TRBD1	CASSRQGAYGYTF	TGTGCCAGCAGCCGACAGGGGGCCTATGGCTACACCTTC
TRBJ2-2	TRBV14	NA	NA	CASSPRLGVAGELFF	TGTGCCAGCAGCCCTCGACTAGGGGTAGCCGGGGAGCTGTTTTTT
TRBJ1-5	TRBV7-9	NA	NA	CASSYGGGVGNQPQHF	TGTGCCAGCAGCTACGGGGGGGGTGTTGGCAATCAGCCCCAGCATTTT
TRBJ2-7	TRBV11-1	NA	TRBD1	CASSPGGQGTYEQYF	TGTGCCAGCAGCCCAGGGGGACAGGGTACCTACGAGCAGTACTTC
TRBJ2-7	TRBV5-6	NA	TRBD1	CASSFFSGGQGNYEQYF	TGTGCCAGCAGCTTTTTTTCCGGCGGACAGGGGAACTACGAGCAGTACTTC
TRBJ2-5	TRBV18	NA	NA	CASSPIPGVSETQYF	TGTGCCAGCTCACCCATCCCGGGGGTTTCAGAGACCCAGTACTTC
TRBJ2-5	TRBV7-2	NA	TRBD2	CASSLAGTSSETQYF	TGTGCCAGCAGCTTAGCCGGGACTAGTAGCGAGACCCAGTACTTC
TRBJ1-5	TRBV18	NA	NA	CASSEDLTNQPQHF	TGTGCCAGCTCAGAGGACCTCACCAATCAGCCCCAGCATTTT
TRBJ2-5	TRBV29-1	NA	TRBD2	CSVRGLAGSRGVQYF	TGCAGCGTGAGGGGACTAGCGGGATCGAGAGGGGTCCAGTACTTC
TRBJ1-1	TRBV7-6	NA	NA	CASSLDPGGNTEAFF	TGTGCCAGCAGCTTAGACCCCGGAGGCAACACTGAAGCTTTCTTT
TRBJ2-3	TRBV5-1	NA	NA	CATSERATDTQYF	TGCGCCACCTCAGAGAGGGCCACAGATACGCAGTATTTT
TRBJ1-1	TRBV5-1	NA	NA	CASSPGSEAFF	TGCGCCAGCAGCCCCGGCAGTGAAGCTTTCTTT
TRBJ1-1	TRBV28	NA	NA	CASSFPSDGITEAFF	TGTGCCAGCAGTTTTCCTTCAGACGGGATCACTGAAGCTTTCTTT
TRBJ2-3	TRBV7-2	NA	NA	CASSLAVASDTQYF	TGTGCCAGCAGCTTAGCGGTAGCCTCCGATACGCAGTATTTT
TRBJ1-1	TRBV6-5	NA	TRBD1	CASRIDRGDTEAFF	TGTGCCAGCAGAATAGACAGGGGAGACACTGAAGCTTTCTTT
TRBJ2-7	TRBV7-3	few	NA	CASSLRGGETYEQYF	TGTGCCAGCAGCTTAAGAGGCGGGGAAACCTACGAGCAGTACTTC
TRBJ2-3	TRBV2	NA	NA	CASTIDLTDTQYF	TGTGCCAGCACCATTGACCTCACAGATACGCAGTATTTT
TRBJ2-7	TRBV25-1	NA	TRBD1	CAIIQGSFKKCHEQYF	TGTGCCATCATACAGGGGTCATTTAAGAAGTGTCACGAGCAGTACTTC
TRBJ1-2	TRBV19	NA	NA	CASRGGSGYTF	TGTGCCAGTAGAGGAGGGTCCGGCTACACCTTC
TRBJ1-4	TRBV7-2	NA	NA	CASSLSVTAIISPKLFF	TGTGCCAGCAGCTTATCAGTGACAGCGATAATTTCCCCTAAACTGTTTTTT
TRBJ1-3	TRBV7-3	NA	NA	CASSLHGGSSGNTIYF	TGTGCCAGCAGCCTGCACGGGGGTAGCTCTGGAAACACCATATATTTT